The source of this T cell receptor (beta chain) is a study of CD8 T cells in Susac syndrome. RNA in amounts of roughly 0.45 to 1 ug was reverse transcribed with random hexamers. Multiplex immunoSEQ PCR targeted 54 Vbeta and 13 Jbeta TCR beta segments. TCRdb redid the calling of the immunoSEQ multiplex PCR reads with MiXCR, one entry per CDR3 protein. The sample includes 250,000 to 300,000 distinct CDR3 sequences, roughly 85% seen only once; the top ten take over 0.095%. CD8+ and CD4+ T cells from blood underwent TCR beta sequencing. Negative magnetic isolation gave CD8+ and CD4+ cells; FACS enriched CD8+ TEMRA. Germline V CDR1 and CDR2: SGDLS, YYNGEE. This CDR3 is built from 14 residues. Trimming cost V 2 bases and J 2 bases, with 9 bases left between them.

The sequencing input was CD8+ T cells from PBMCs. The source of this sequence is a human donor with multiple sclerosis. V usage is TRBV9 and J usage is TRBJ2-3; tentatively, D is TRBD2 (6 bases). The DNA for the CDR3 is TGTGCCAGCAGCGTGGGAGGAACCACAGATACGCAGTATTTT. This codes for CASSVGGTTDTQYF.